Listed here are 9 T cell receptor beta chains from one sample, sequenced in a study of shared clonotypes between healthy human individuals. The method was immunoSEQ multiplex PCR; TCRdb's version includes in-frame clones alone and lacks a portion of them. Among about 1.5 million clones, 95% to 97% were seen once, and the ten largest hold roughly 1.2%. The specimen sequenced was naive CD4+ T cells sorted from blood. This sample's subset: CD45RA+ positively selected. These receptors all stem from a man aged 30 to 39 in good health.

The chain links TRBV27 to TRBJ1-5, with D possibly matching TRBD1 (5 bases). The V gene lost 1 base and the J gene lost 4 bases, with 8 bases spanning the gap. Germline CDR1 and CDR2: MNHEY and SMNVEV (reference sequence). This CDR3 is 14 amino acids long. The CDR3 coding sequence is TGTGCCAGCAGTTTATTCGGGGCGAATCAGCCCCAGCATTTT. Protein: CASSLFGANQPQHF.

V gene TRBV6-1 combines with J gene TRBJ2-5; D possibly corresponds to TRBD2 (6 bases). Germline CDR1 and CDR2: MNHNS and SASEGT. V lost 5 bases and J lost 1, with 8 bases in between. CDR3 length: 13 residues. The CDR3 region is CASSWGGQETQYF. CDR3 coding DNA: TGTGCCAGCAGTTGGGGAGGCCAAGAGACCCAGTACTTC.

This rearrangement joins TRBV7-9 to TRBJ1-2; D is ambiguous. The CDR3 loop spans 14 amino acids. Trimming took off 0 bases at V and 7 bases at J, with 12 bases between the two ends. CDR1 and CDR2 (germline): SEHNR, FQNEAQ (reference sequence). The CDR3 coding sequence is TGTGCCAGCAGCTTAGCTGGCGCGAACCCTGGCTACACCTTC. Encoded protein: CASSLAGANPGYTF.

The V gene is TRBV5-1, the J gene TRBJ2-1; 9 nucleotides align to TRBD1. This CDR3 has 18 residues. CDR1 and CDR2 (germline): SGHRS, YFSETQ. Trimming at V came to 0 bases and at J to 0 bases, leaving 7 bases not matched to a gene. The CDR3 sequence: CASSLGTGALTSYNEQFF. The CDR3 region has the DNA TGCGCCAGCAGCTTGGGGACAGGGGCCCTAACCTCCTACAATGAGCAGTTCTTC. Drawing the rest from reference TRBV5-1 and TRBJ2-1, the complete variable domain is KAGVTQTPRYLIKTRGQQVTLSCSPISGHRSVSWYQQTPGQGLQFLFEYFSETQRNKGNFPGRFSGRQFSNSRSEMNVSTLELGDSALYLCASSLGTGALTSYNEQFFGPGTRLTVL.

This rearrangement joins TRBV7-9 to TRBJ2-1; maybe TRBD2 (5 bases). The CDR3 has 14 amino acids. Germline CDR1 and CDR2: SEHNR and FQNEAQ (reference sequence). V was cut by 0 bases and J by 7 bases, with 10 bases left in between. The CDR3 spells CASSLALVSNEQFF. As DNA, the CDR3 is TGTGCCAGCAGCTTAGCACTAGTTTCAAATGAGCAGTTCTTC.

The rearrangement uses TRBV25-1 and TRBJ1-6, with D tentatively TRBD1 (5 bases). CDR1 and CDR2 from the germline V gene are MGHDK and SYGVNS. V dropped 6 bases and J dropped 8 bases, with 11 bases sitting between them. The CDR3 contains 13 residues. The CDR3 DNA follows: TGTGCCAGCAGCAAAGCGGGGGATTCACCCCTCCACTTT. As protein: CASSKAGDSPLHF.

In its sample, this clone was seen once. The chain links TRBV6-6 to TRBJ2-5; D possibly uses TRBD1 or TRBD2 (5 bases each). There are 15 residues in the CDR3. V lost 0 bases and J lost 5, with 13 bases in between. Germline lookup yields CDR1 MNHNY and CDR2 SVGAGI (reference sequence). CDR3 loop: CASSYSLGGGETQYF. As DNA, the CDR3 is TGTGCCAGCAGTTACTCGCTTGGGGGTGGGGAGACCCAGTACTTC.

The CDR3: CASSPRVANTGELFF. CDR3 nucleotides: TGTGCCAGCAGTCCCCGGGTCGCGAACACCGGGGAGCTGTTTTTT. The J gene is TRBJ2-2, the V gene TRBV6-1; D gene ambiguous. V shed 5 bases and J shed 0 bases, with 10 bases lying between them. The CDR3 sequence is 15 residues long. The germline V gene encodes CDR1 MNHNS and CDR2 SASEGT.

The table lists this clone with a count of one. This chain links TRBV7-2 with TRBJ2-7; D is perhaps TRBD2 (6 bases). Trimming shortened V by 4 bases and J by 0 bases, and 13 bases separated the two germline ends. The CDR3 is made up of 15 amino acids. Germline V CDR1 and CDR2: SGHTA, FQGNSA. CDR3 nucleotides: TGTGCCAGCAGCTCCAAGCGGGTAAGCTCCTACGAGCAGTACTTC. Translated: CASSSKRVSSYEQYF.